This entry concerns a single TCR beta chain. Method: immunoSEQ multiplex PCR; TCRdb's copy keeps in-frame clones and lacks some. The table shows around 200,000 clones, with roughly four fifths occurring only once. This specimen belongs to a study of cytomegalovirus exposure and HLA in healthy donors. This clonotype was sampled from a young woman in good health and CMV-seropositive. Sequencing used PBMCs.

The DNA of the CDR3 is TGTGCCAGTAGTACCCCCCAGAATCCATACAATGAGCAGTTCTTC. It yields the protein CASSTPQNPYNEQFF. The gene calls are TRBV19 and TRBJ2-1; D is uncertain. Trimming stripped 4 bases from V and 4 bases from J, with 14 bases between. The CDR3 has 15 amino acids. Germline V CDR1 and CDR2: LNHDA, SQIVND (reference sequence). Full variable domain (missing parts from reference TRBV19 and TRBJ2-1): DGGITQSPKYLFRKEGQNVTLSCEQNLNHDAMYWYRQDPGQGLRLIYYSQIVNDFQKGDIAEGYSVSREKKESFPLTVTSAQKNPTAFYLCASSTPQNPYNEQFFGPGTRLTVL.